This T cell receptor beta chain was obtained from a study of neoadjuvant anti-PD-1 for oral cavity cancer. The CDR3 spans 15 residues. Germline CDR1 and CDR2: SEHNR and FQNEAQ (reference sequence). Of note for this clone: An end of the junction differs from the germline gene, which may be a read error.

Some clones are missing from TCRdb's copy, which holds only in-frame ones; the method was immunoSEQ multiplex PCR. The sample includes about 16,000 clones, around two thirds of them seen just once. This receptor was taken from a person aged 35-80 years with oral cavity squamous cell carcinoma. This chain links TRBV7-9 with TRBJ2-7; 10 bases are a match to TRBD2. Sequenced here: PBMCs, sampled before nivolumab (anti-PD-1) treatment. DNA for the CDR3: TGTGCCAGCAGCTTAAGCGGGAGGGCCTCCGACGAGCAGTACTTC. Translated: CASSLSGRASDEQYF. The variable domain in full, with the rest retrieved from reference TRBV7-9 and TRBJ2-7, is DTGVSQNPRHKITKRGQNVTFRCDPISEHNRLYWYRQTLGQGPEFLTYFQNEAQLEKSRLLSDRFSAERPKGSFSTLEIQRTEQGDSAMYLCASSLSGRASDEQYFGPGTRLTVT.